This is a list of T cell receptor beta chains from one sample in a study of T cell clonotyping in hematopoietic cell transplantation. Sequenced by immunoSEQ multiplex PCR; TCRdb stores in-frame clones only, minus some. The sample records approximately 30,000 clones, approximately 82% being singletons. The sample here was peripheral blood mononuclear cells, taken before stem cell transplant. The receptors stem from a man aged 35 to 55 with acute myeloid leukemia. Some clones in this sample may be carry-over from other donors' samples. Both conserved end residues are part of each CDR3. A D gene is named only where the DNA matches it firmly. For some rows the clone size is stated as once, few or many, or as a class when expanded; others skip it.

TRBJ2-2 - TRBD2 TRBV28 CASSRVAGADWATGELFF TGTGCCAGCAGTAGGGTAGCGGGAGCGGATTGGGCCACCGGGGAGCTGTTTTTT
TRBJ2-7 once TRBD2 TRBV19 CASSIRAGGYEQYF TGTGCCAGTAGTATAAGGGCGGGAGGCTACGAGCAGTACTTC
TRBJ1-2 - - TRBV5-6 CASSAKLYGYTF TGTGCCAGCAGCGCGAAGCTATATGGCTACACCTTC
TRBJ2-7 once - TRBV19 CASSIRGGQTYEQYF TGTGCCAGTAGTATACGGGGGGGACAGACCTACGAGCAGTACTTC
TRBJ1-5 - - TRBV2 CASSDNSNQPQHF TGTGCCAGCAGTGATAATAGCAATCAGCCCCAGCATTTT
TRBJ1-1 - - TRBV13 CASSPWGTEAFF TGTGCCAGCAGCCCCTGGGGCACTGAAGCTTTCTTT
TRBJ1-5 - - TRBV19 CASSPTGGGQEPQHF TGTGCCAGTAGTCCTACCGGGGGGGGTCAGGAGCCCCAGCATTTT
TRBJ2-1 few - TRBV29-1 CRASTVIDEQFF TGCAGAGCATCGACTGTTATCGATGAGCAGTTCTTC
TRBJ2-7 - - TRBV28 CASGQNPGNSYEQYF TGTGCCAGCGGCCAAAACCCCGGTAATTCCTACGAGCAGTACTTC
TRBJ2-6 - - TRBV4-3 CASSRSAPPRAATGANVLTF TGCGCCAGCAGCCGGTCGGCCCCTCCAAGGGCGGCCACTGGGGCCAACGTCCTGACTTTC
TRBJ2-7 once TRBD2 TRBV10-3 CAISNGLAGFYEQYF TGTGCCATCAGTAACGGACTAGCGGGGTTTTACGAGCAGTACTTC
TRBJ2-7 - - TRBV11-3 CASSETGYEQYF TGTGCCAGCAGCGAGACCGGGTACGAGCAGTACTTC
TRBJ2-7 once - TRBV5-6 CASRFRGWDEQYF TGTGCCAGCAGATTCAGGGGATGGGACGAGCAGTACTTC
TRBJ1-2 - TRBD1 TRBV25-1 CASGATGHYGYTF TGTGCCAGCGGGGCGACAGGGCACTATGGCTACACCTTC
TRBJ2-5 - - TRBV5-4 CASSLALGQETQYF TGTGCCAGCAGCTTGGCCCTAGGGCAAGAGACCCAGTACTTC
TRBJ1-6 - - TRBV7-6 CASSLGQVNSPLHF TGTGCCAGCAGCTTAGGACAGGTTAATTCACCCCTCCACTTT
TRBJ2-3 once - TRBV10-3 CAISAPGGRGTDTQYF TGTGCCATCAGTGCACCCGGGGGGCGGGGCACAGATACGCAGTATTTT
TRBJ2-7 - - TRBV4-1 CASSQDKAGGQDEQYF TGCGCCAGCAGCCAAGATAAGGCAGGGGGGCAAGACGAGCAGTACTTC
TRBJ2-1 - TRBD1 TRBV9 CASSGLRGPSYNEQFF TGTGCCAGCAGCGGTTTAAGGGGGCCCTCCTACAATGAGCAGTTCTTC
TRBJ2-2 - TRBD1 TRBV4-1 CASSQDIPTGWNGELFF TGCGCCAGCAGCCAAGATATCCCGACAGGGTGGAACGGGGAGCTGTTTTTT
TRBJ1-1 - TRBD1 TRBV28 CASRRSDRVLEKAFF TGTGCCAGCCGGCGGAGTGACAGGGTCTTGGAGAAAGCTTTCTTT
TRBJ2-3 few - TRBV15 CATKGDLNRDTQYF TGTGCCACCAAGGGGGACCTGAATAGAGATACGCAGTATTTT
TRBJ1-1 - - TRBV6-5 CASSKTGTSNTEAFF TGTGCCAGCAGTAAGACAGGTACGTCGAACACTGAAGCTTTCTTT
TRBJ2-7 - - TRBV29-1 CSVELGSLGEPYEQYF TGCAGCGTTGAACTCGGGTCGTTGGGGGAGCCCTACGAGCAGTACTTC
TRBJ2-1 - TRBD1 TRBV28 CASSRYRGSRAQFF TGTGCCAGCAGTAGATACAGGGGGAGCAGAGCGCAGTTCTTC
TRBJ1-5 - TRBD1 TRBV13 CASSSTRQGMGNQPQHF TGTGCCAGCAGCTCCACTCGACAGGGTATGGGAAATCAGCCCCAGCATTTT
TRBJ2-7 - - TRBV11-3 CASSLPSRVHEQYF TGTGCCAGCAGCTTACCTTCCAGGGTCCACGAGCAGTACTTC
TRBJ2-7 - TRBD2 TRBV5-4 CASSSLAGGLHEQYF TGTGCCAGCAGCTCCCTAGCGGGGGGCCTCCACGAGCAGTACTTC
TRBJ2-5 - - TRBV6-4 CASSDSFRGWETQYF TGTGCCAGCAGTGACTCATTTCGGGGATGGGAGACCCAGTACTTC
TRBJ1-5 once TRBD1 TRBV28 CASSLYQGEANQPQHF TGTGCCAGCAGTTTATATCAGGGGGAAGCGAATCAGCCCCAGCATTTT
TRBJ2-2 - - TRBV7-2 CASSLGQNTGELFF TGTGCCAGCAGCTTGGGTCAAAACACCGGGGAGCTGTTTTTT
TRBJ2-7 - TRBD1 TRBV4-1 CASSQDLGQETTYSYEQYF TGCGCCAGCAGCCAAGATCTGGGACAGGAGACAACCTACTCCTACGAGCAGTACTTC
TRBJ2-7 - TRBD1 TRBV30 CAWSATGTGEQYF TGTGCCTGGAGCGCAACCGGGACAGGGGAGCAGTACTTC
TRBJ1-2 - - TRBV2 CASSEMPPGSNGYTF TGTGCCAGCAGTGAAATGCCCCCGGGTTCAAATGGCTACACCTTC
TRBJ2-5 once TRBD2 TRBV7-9 CASSLDLAGYQETQYF TGTGCCAGCAGCTTAGATCTAGCGGGGTATCAAGAGACCCAGTACTTC
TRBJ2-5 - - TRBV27 CASSLWRDQETQYF TGTGCCAGCAGTTTATGGCGGGACCAAGAGACCCAGTACTTC
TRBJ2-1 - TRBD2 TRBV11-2 CASSLRLAGVGEQFF TGTGCCAGCAGCTTAAGACTAGCGGGAGTGGGTGAGCAGTTCTTC
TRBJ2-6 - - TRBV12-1 CASSATGTGFSGANVLTF TGTGCCAGCAGCGCGACCGGGACAGGGTTCTCTGGGGCCAACGTCCTGACTTTC
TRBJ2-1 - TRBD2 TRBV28 CASSLLAGNNEQFF TGTGCCAGCAGTTTACTAGCGGGGAACAATGAGCAGTTCTTC
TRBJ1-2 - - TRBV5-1 CASSLEGYFRIVGYTF TGCGCCAGCAGCTTGGAAGGCTATTTCCGTATTGTGGGCTACACCTTC
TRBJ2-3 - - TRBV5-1 CASSPRFATDTQYF TGCGCCAGCAGCCCGCGGTTCGCCACTGATACGCAGTATTTT
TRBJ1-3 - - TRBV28 CASRAYRGNTIYF TGTGCCAGCAGGGCCTACAGGGGAAACACCATATATTTT
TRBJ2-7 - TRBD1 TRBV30 CAWNSGTGDEQYF TGTGCCTGGAACTCCGGGACAGGGGATGAGCAGTACTTC